The next 9 T cell receptor beta chains were all read from a single sample in a study of tumor T cells in aggressive B-cell lymphoma. The data were produced by immunoSEQ multiplex PCR, yet TCRdb's version contains in-frame clones alone and is incomplete. The sample lists about 3,000 clones; 82% were seen once. Sequencing was carried out using tumor tissue. These receptors were collected from an adult with diffuse large B cell lymphoma.

The CDR3 coding sequence is TGTGCCAGCAGCCGCGGACTAGCCTACACAGATACGCAGTATTTT. It translates to CASSRGLAYTDTQYF. The V gene is TRBV7-2, the J gene TRBJ2-3; TRBD2 aligns across 8 bases. The V gene end was trimmed by 5 bases and the J gene end by 2 bases; junction bases not matched to a gene: 6. The CDR3 totals 15 residues. Germline CDR1 reads SGHTA; CDR2 reads FQGNSA.

In nucleotides, the CDR3 is TGTGCCAGCAGCTCAAATCTGATTTCGGGTGAGCAGTTCTTC. As protein: CASSSNLISGEQFF. This chain connects TRBV7-3 to TRBJ2-1; no reliable D call. With 4 bases removed from V and 9 bases from J, the gap between germline ends came to 16 bases. Germline-derived CDR1 and CDR2 are SGHTA and FQGTGA. The CDR3 contains 14 residues.

There are a few counts of this clone. The chain links TRBV6-6 to TRBJ1-1; 8 bases are a match to TRBD1. Germline V gene lookup returns CDR1 MNHNY and CDR2 SVGAGI (reference sequence). The CDR3 sequence is 15 residues long. J gave up 1 base and V 0 bases, and 1 base lay outside the gene matches. The CDR3 here is CASSYSTGANTEAFF. The CDR3 DNA is TGTGCCAGCAGTTACTCGACAGGGGCGAACACTGAAGCTTTCTTT.

The rearrangement joins TRBV9 to TRBJ1-1; D uncertain. Trimming removed 4 bases at V and 3 bases at J, with 13 bases between. This CDR3 is 14 amino acids long. CDR1 is SGDLS, CDR2 YYNGEE, per germline. CDR3 nucleotide sequence: TGTGCCAGCAGCCCACGGGTCGGGTACACTGAAGCTTTCTTT. Translation gives CASSPRVGYTEAFF.

J is TRBJ2-1 and V is TRBV18; TRBD2 agrees at 11 bases. Unmatched junction bases numbered 11, after V lost 3 bases and J lost 10 bases. Germline V CDR1 and CDR2: KGHSH, LQKENI. This CDR3 is 16 amino acids long. The chain's CDR3 is CASSPGTTSGVSEQFF. The CDR3 coding sequence is TGTGCCAGCTCACCCGGAACGACTAGCGGGGTGAGCGAGCAGTTCTTC.

The J gene is TRBJ2-3, the V gene TRBV7-2; 7 positions agree with TRBD2. Germline loops: CDR1 SGHTA, CDR2 FQGNSA. V was clipped by 7 bases and J by 0 bases; unmatched bases: 10. The CDR3 is 16 residues long. The CDR3 region has the DNA TGTGCCAGCAAGTGGGGGGGGAGCGCTAGCACAGATACGCAGTATTTT. Protein product: CASKWGGSASTDTQYF.

This clone has more than one count but fewer than ten. The gene calls are TRBV6-5 and TRBJ1-4, with a possible D match to TRBD1 (6 bases). The V gene lost 6 bases and the J gene lost 10 bases, with 21 bases spanning the gap. Germline assignment: CDR1 MNHEY and CDR2 SVGAGI. The CDR3 has 15 residues. CDR3 sequence reads: CASRPTTGPAGKLFF. The CDR3 DNA follows: TGTGCCAGCAGACCAACGACAGGACCTGCCGGAAAACTGTTTTTT.

This rearrangement joins TRBV7-3 to TRBJ2-1; TRBD2 matches at 8 bases. This CDR3 region has 15 residues. The J segment lost 4 bases and the V segment lost 4 bases, leaving 6 bases of the junction unmatched. CDR1 is SGHTA and CDR2 is FQGTGA in the germline V gene. CDR3 sequence reads: CASSYGLAEYNEQFF. The DNA for the CDR3 is TGTGCCAGCAGCTACGGACTAGCAGAGTACAATGAGCAGTTCTTC.

V usage is TRBV7-2 and J usage is TRBJ2-1; 13 bases align to TRBD2. Germline loops: CDR1 SGHTA, CDR2 FQGNSA. This CDR3 region has 16 residues. After removal of 1 base from V and 9 bases from J, the junction contained 6 bases not matched to a gene. This chain's CDR3 is CASSLELAGGRGEQFF. The CDR3 nucleotides read TGTGCCAGCAGCTTAGAACTAGCGGGGGGGCGCGGTGAGCAGTTCTTC.